This T cell receptor beta chain derives from a study of T cell responses to AZD1222 COVID-19 vaccine. Study-level results: Spike was spanned by vaccine-associated CD4 TCRs, which were dominant at 160-218 and 743-854.

To note about this clone: Its target is unknown.

This CDR3 is built from 19 residues. CDR1 is KGHSH and CDR2 is LQKENI in the germline V gene. The J segment lost 5 bases and the V segment lost 6 bases, leaving 16 bases of the junction unmatched. The table came from immunoSEQ multiplex PCR; TCRdb's copy has only in-frame clones and leaves some out. The data contain 150,000 to 200,000 clones, 94% of them singletons. The source is an adult in good health. The chain is built from TRBV18 and TRBJ2-1; 13 bases fit TRBD2. This specimen was peripheral blood, taken on day 0 of AZD1222 vaccination. The CDR3 loop is CASSQSLRTSGSGNNEQFF. In DNA form, the CDR3 reads TGTGCCAGCTCCCAAAGTCTGAGGACTAGCGGGAGCGGCAACAATGAGCAGTTCTTC. Looking up the rest from reference TRBV18 and TRBJ2-1 gives the full variable domain: NAGVMQNPRHLVRRRGQEARLRCSPMKGHSHVYWYRQLPEEGLKFMVYLQKENIIDESGMPKERFSAEFPKEGPSILRIQQVVRGDSAAYFCASSQSLRTSGSGNNEQFFGPGTRLTVL.